This T cell receptor beta chain stems from a study of T cells after yellow fever vaccination. TCRdb passed the 5' RACE reads through MiXCR, listing each CDR3 protein once. The repertoire holds around 530,000 distinct CDR3 sequences, with roughly a sixth as singletons. The CDR3 contains 13 residues. CDR1 DFQATT and CDR2 SNEGSKA come from the germline V gene (reference sequence). Unmatched junction bases numbered 4, after V lost 3 bases and J lost 10 bases. This chain joins TRBV20-1 and TRBJ1-6; 9 bases are a match to TRBD1. The sample in question was PBMCs, obtained 5 days after the first yellow fever vaccination. This receptor was obtained from a man between 18 and 35 years old who received the YFV17D yellow fever vaccine. The CDR3 loop is CSASRQGGSPLHF. For the CDR3, the DNA is TGCAGTGCTAGCCGACAGGGGGGCTCACCCCTCCACTTT.